This record looks at one T cell receptor beta chain sequence and its context. Antigen unknown. Trimming stripped 11 bases from V and 4 bases from J, with 19 bases between. The V gene's germline CDR1 is SGHTA and CDR2 FQGNSA. This CDR3 has 14 amino acids. The sample comes from a study of cytomegalovirus exposure and HLA in healthy donors. On the study more broadly: A prior study identified 100 million to 130 million unique TCR beta sequences from around 180 million T cells. Study results and caveats: Later analysis demonstrated an association between a missense DCLRE1C variant and TCR beta V- and J-gene trimming. In a later analysis, parvovirus B19, influenza, CMV and Epstein-Barr virus appeared linked to several top co-occurrence clusters.

PCR amplification relied on 60 Vbeta primers (plus 13 Jbeta primers). Repertoires were generated with immunoSEQ multiplex PCR, while TCRdb's copy carries only in-frame clones and drops some. The profile shows some 160,000 clones, around 72% of them singletons. This TCR came from a woman aged 35 to 49 in good health and CMV-seropositive. Sample: PBMCs. The rearrangement uses TRBV7-2 and TRBJ2-3; D is perhaps TRBD2 (7 bases). CDR3 in amino acids: CACKAGAPADTQYF. CDR3 bases: TGTGCCTGTAAGGCGGGGGCGCCAGCAGATACGCAGTATTTT.